One TCR beta chain is described in this entry. Its antigen is undetermined. Trimming stripped 3 bases from V and 5 bases from J, with 13 bases between. Germline values: CDR1 MDHEN, CDR2 SYDVKM. The CDR3 sequence is 15 residues long. Produced via immunoSEQ multiplex PCR; TCRdb's table is partial and in-frame only. The sample has approximately 270,000 clones, nearly 90% seen once. The entry originates in a study of cytomegalovirus exposure and HLA in healthy donors. Study-level points and caveats: It was around 160 TCR beta chains that were listed as cytomegalovirus-associated. Reports described diagnosis of cytomegalovirus status by the classifier as highly specific and sensitive.

The V and J genes are TRBV28 and TRBJ2-2; tentative D call: TRBD1 (5 bases). This clonotype originated in a woman aged 18-35 years in good health and CMV-seronegative. The material sequenced was PBMCs. CDR3 region: CASSFEQGGTGELFF. The CDR3 nucleotides read TGTGCCAGCAGTTTTGAGCAGGGTGGAACCGGGGAGCTGTTTTTT.